Listed here are 11 T cell receptor beta chains from one sample, sequenced in a study of T-cell reconstitution after alpha-beta-depleted transplantation in children (dated by TCRdb to the mid-2010s). Libraries were made using PCR. TCRdb lists the instrument as Illumina HiSeq 2500. TCR library preparation used molecular barcoding, with unique molecular identifiers applied to normalize quantification of the TCRbeta repertoire. Using fastp at Q25 and MiXCR, TCRdb reprocessed the public reads and kept productive beta chains. Each entry is one CDR3 protein sequence, shown with its most common DNA and genes. The sample contains around 450,000 distinct CDR3 sequences, over 9.5% of them found a single time. The ten top clones hold 2% to 2.5% of the sample. The treatment or condition label of this sample denotes: allogeneic hematopoietic cell transplantation with graft depleted of TCRalphabeta T cells and CD19 B cells.

Sample: PBMCs, taken before TCRalphabeta/CD19-depleted stem cell transplant. These receptors originate from a child aged 2-15 years with inherited bone marrow failure, due to receive a stem cell transplant.

This clonotype was counted at least ten times. This rearrangement joins TRBV2 to TRBJ2-1, with D unclear. The CDR3 is 12 amino acids. The V end lost 4 bases, the J end lost 8 bases, and 9 bases lay between the germline ends. Germline V lookup: CDR1 SNHLY, CDR2 FYNNEI. The CDR3 is CASSVLMDEQFF. CDR3 nucleotide sequence: TGTGCCAGCAGTGTTCTTATGGATGAGCAGTTCTTC.

This clonotype was seen many times. The V gene is TRBV9, the J gene TRBJ1-2; the D is unclear. Between the trimmed V and J ends, which lost 0 bases and 2 bases, there was a span of 8 bases. Germline assignment: CDR1 SGDLS and CDR2 YYNGEE. The CDR3 has 14 residues. CDR3 coding DNA: TGTGCCAGCAGCGTAGGTAGTCTCAACTATGGCTACACCTTC. It is translated as CASSVGSLNYGYTF.

This clonotype was seen many times. The rearrangement uses TRBV12-3 or TRBV12-4 and TRBJ2-1, with D unclear. V lost 3 bases to trimming and J lost 6 bases, with 3 bases between them. The CDR3 loop spans 11 amino acids. The DNA of the CDR3 is TGTGCCAGCAGTTTGGGCAATGAGCAGTTCTTC. It yields the protein CASSLGNEQFF.

With respect to this clonotype: This clone may be a read error of a much larger clone one base away. CDR3 bases: TGTGCCACCAGTGATTTGGTCGGACAGGTTGAAGATACGCAGTATTTT. This translates into CATSDLVGQVEDTQYF. The V gene is TRBV24-1, the J gene TRBJ2-3; 7 bases match TRBD1. CDR3 length equals 16 residues. The V segment lost 0 bases and the J segment 5 bases; nucleotides outside the gene matches: 7. Germline V CDR1 and CDR2: KGHDR, SFDVKD.

This clonotype occurred many times. The gene calls are TRBV5-5 and TRBJ1-1; possibly TRBD1 for D (6 bases). Germline V lookup: CDR1 SGHKS, CDR2 YYEKEE (reference sequence). The CDR3 extends over 15 amino acids. Trimming removed 2 bases from V and 4 bases from J, with 15 bases in between. CDR3 DNA sequence: TGTGCCAGCAGCTTCTGGGAGGTCAGGGGCACTGAAGCTTTCTTT. This sequence encodes CASSFWEVRGTEAFF.

This clonotype was seen a handful of times. The chain joins TRBV5-1 to TRBJ2-5; D possibly corresponds to TRBD2 (6 bases). Germline CDR1 is SGHRS and CDR2 is YFSETQ. Trimming pared 4 bases from V and 1 base from J, leaving 11 bases between. This CDR3 has 14 residues. The CDR3 loop is CASSGGVVQETQYF. In DNA, the CDR3 is TGCGCCAGCAGCGGCGGGGTTGTCCAAGAGACCCAGTACTTC.

This clonotype was seen ten or more times. The chain links TRBV12-3 or TRBV12-4 to TRBJ2-2, with 7 bases that match TRBD2. V shed 10 bases and J 6 bases; nucleotides not matched to a gene: 2. The CDR3 contains 11 residues. The CDR3 protein is CATAGAGELFF. CDR3 bases: TGTGCCACCGCGGGGGCCGGGGAGCTGTTTTTT.

This clonotype was seen ten or more times. The rearrangement joins TRBV27 to TRBJ2-7; either TRBD1 or TRBD2 may fit D (6 bases each). V was trimmed by 5 bases and J by 6 bases, leaving 14 bases between them. This CDR3 is built from 13 residues. Germline loops: CDR1 MNHEY, CDR2 SMNVEV (reference sequence). CDR3 residues: CASSAIQGGEQYF. In DNA, the CDR3 is TGTGCCAGCAGTGCGATACAGGGAGGCGAGCAGTACTTC.

For this clonotype: This may be a read error, as it is one base from a much larger clone. The chain carries TRBV9 and TRBJ2-1; no clear D gene. V lost 0 bases and J lost 9, with 19 bases in between. Germline CDR1 SGDLS, CDR2 YYNGEE. The CDR3 is 16 residues long. This CDR3 is CASSVGFLSRTSEQFF. The DNA for the CDR3 is TGTGCCAGCAGCGTAGGTTTTCTATCGAGGACGAGTGAGCAGTTCTTC.

The sample holds a few counts of this clonotype. V gene TRBV7-2 combines with J gene TRBJ2-2; 9 bases map to TRBD2. The germline CDR1 and CDR2 sequences are SGHTA and FQGNSA. With V trimmed by 0 bases and J by 6 bases, 5 bases remained unmatched. The CDR3 totals 16 residues. Here the CDR3 reads CASSLAQAGGPGELFF. In nucleotides, the CDR3 is TGTGCCAGCAGCTTAGCTCAAGCGGGAGGCCCCGGGGAGCTGTTTTTT.

The V and J genes are TRBV28 and TRBJ2-1; D remains ambiguous. Trimming took off 5 bases at V and 4 bases at J, with 18 bases between the two ends. The CDR3 totals 16 residues. CDR1 is MDHEN, CDR2 SYDVKM, per germline. The CDR3 here is CASSPSEIYAYNEQFF. CDR3 nucleotide sequence: TGTGCCAGCAGTCCCTCCGAGATTTATGCTTACAATGAGCAGTTCTTC.